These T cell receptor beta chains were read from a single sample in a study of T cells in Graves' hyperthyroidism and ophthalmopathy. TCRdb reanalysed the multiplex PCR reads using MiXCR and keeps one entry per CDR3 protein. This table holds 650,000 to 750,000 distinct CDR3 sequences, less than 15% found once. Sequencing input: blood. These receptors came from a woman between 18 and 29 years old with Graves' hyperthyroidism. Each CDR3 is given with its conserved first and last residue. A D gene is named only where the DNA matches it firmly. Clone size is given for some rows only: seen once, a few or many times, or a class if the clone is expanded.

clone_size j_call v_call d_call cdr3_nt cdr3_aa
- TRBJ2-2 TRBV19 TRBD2 TGTGCCAGTAGTATAGACCTGAGCGGGAGTATGCACACCGGGGAGCTGTTTTTT CASSIDLSGSMHTGELFF
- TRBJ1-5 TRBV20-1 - TGCAGTGCTGAAGACATCGGGGGCAATCAGCCCCAGCATTTT CSAEDIGGNQPQHF
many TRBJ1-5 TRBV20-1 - TGCAGTGCTACCACCATGGGGGTCTATAGCAATCAGCCCCAGCATTTT CSATTMGVYSNQPQHF
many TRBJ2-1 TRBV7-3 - TGTGCCAGCAGCTTAAGGCGGACAAGCTACAATGAGCAGTTCTTC CASSLRRTSYNEQFF
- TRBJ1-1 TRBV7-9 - TGTGCCAGCAGCTCTGAGGGGGTGGGCACTGAAGCTTTCTTT CASSSEGVGTEAFF
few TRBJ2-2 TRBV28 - TGTGCCAGCAGTTTAGAGACCACCACCGGGGAGCTGTTTTTT CASSLETTTGELFF
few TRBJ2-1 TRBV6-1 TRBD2 TGTGCCAGCAGCTCAAGGACTAGCGGACGCTCCTACAATGAGCAGTTCTTC CASSSRTSGRSYNEQFF
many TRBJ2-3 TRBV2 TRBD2 TGTGCCAGCAGCAGACTAGCGGGAGGGCATGCGGATACGCAGTATTTT CASSRLAGGHADTQYF
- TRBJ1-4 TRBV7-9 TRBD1 TGTGCCAGCGGCATAACAGGGGGCGATGAAAAACTGTTTTTT CASGITGGDEKLFF
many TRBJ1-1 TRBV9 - TGTGCCAGCAGCGTAGCTGGGGGCGGGACTGAAGCTTTCTTT CASSVAGGGTEAFF
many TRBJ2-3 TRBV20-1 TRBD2 TGCAGTGCTAGAGATTATGAGCGGGAGGGCCTCGCAGATACGCAGTATTTT CSARDYEREGLADTQYF
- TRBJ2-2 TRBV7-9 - TGTGCCAGCTTGGCCGGGGGCACCGGGGAGCTGTTTTTT CASLAGGTGELFF
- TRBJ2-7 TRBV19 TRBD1 TGTGCCAGTAGTATACGACAGGGGCCCATCATAAACCACGAGCAGTACTTC CASSIRQGPIINHEQYF